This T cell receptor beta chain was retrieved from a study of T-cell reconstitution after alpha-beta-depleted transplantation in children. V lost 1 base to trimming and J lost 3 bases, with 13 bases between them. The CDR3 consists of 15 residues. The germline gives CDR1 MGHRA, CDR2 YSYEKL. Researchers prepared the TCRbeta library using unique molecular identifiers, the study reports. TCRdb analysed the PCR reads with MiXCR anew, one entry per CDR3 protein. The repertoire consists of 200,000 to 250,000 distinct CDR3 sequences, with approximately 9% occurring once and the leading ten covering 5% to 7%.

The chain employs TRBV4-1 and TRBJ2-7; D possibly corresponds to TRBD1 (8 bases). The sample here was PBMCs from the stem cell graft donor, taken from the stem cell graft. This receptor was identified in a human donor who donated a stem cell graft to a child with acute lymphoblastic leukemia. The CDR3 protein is CASSQAGGQDYEQYF. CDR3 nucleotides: TGCGCCAGCAGCCAAGCGGGGGGACAGGACTACGAGCAGTACTTC.